Below are 24 T cell receptor beta chains sequenced from a single sample in a study of identical twins (dated by TCRdb to 2016 to 2017). The method behind the library was 5' RACE. The sequencing machine was an Illumina HiSeq 2000. The public reads were run again by TCRdb, first through fastp at Q25 and then through MiXCR, and only productive beta chains were kept. When rows share a CDR3 protein, they turn into one entry using the most common DNA and genes. This sample is represented by 500,000 or so distinct CDR3 sequences; roughly an eighth of them were singletons. The top ten hold 0.95% to 1% of the sample. A further study also used this sample, focusing on yellow fever vaccine responses in identical twins.

Specimen: CD4+ T cells sorted from blood. All receptors derive from a woman between 18 and 29 years old in good health.

The genes are TRBV6-2 or TRBV6-3 and TRBJ2-1, with 7 positions matching TRBD2. V was clipped by 6 bases and J by 0 bases; unmatched bases: 11. The CDR3 loop spans 17 amino acids. CDR1 MNHEY and CDR2 SVGEGT come from the germline V gene. CDR3 bases: TGTGCCAGCAGCTCCTCCGGGCTAGCGGTCTCCTACAATGAGCAGTTCTTC. Protein sequence: CASSSSGLAVSYNEQFF.

This chain links TRBV12-3 or TRBV12-4 with TRBJ1-1; 8 bases align to TRBD1. V shed 7 bases, J shed 1 base, and the junction held 8 bases outside the gene matches. There are 15 residues in the CDR3. CDR3 DNA: TGTGCCAGCACTTTGACCGGACAGGGGAACACTGAAGCTTTCTTT. This codes for CASTLTGQGNTEAFF.

This clonotype has only a few counts. The chain is built from TRBV5-1 and TRBJ2-3; TRBD1 matches at 7 bases. In germline, CDR1 is SGHRS, CDR2 YFSETQ. The CDR3 has 16 amino acids. V trimming: 4 bases; J trimming: 1 base; junction bases outside the gene matches: 9. The CDR3 DNA reads as TGCGCCAGCAGCCATCGAGGACAGGTGGGCACAGATACGCAGTATTTT. Translated, it gives CASSHRGQVGTDTQYF. Full variable domain (rest looked up from reference TRBV5-1 and TRBJ2-3): KAGVTQTPRYLIKTRGQQVTLSCSPISGHRSVSWYQQTPGQGLQFLFEYFSETQRNKGNFPGRFSGRQFSNSRSEMNVSTLELGDSALYLCASSHRGQVGTDTQYFGPGTRLTVL.

In its sample, this clonotype was seen a few times. J is TRBJ2-1 and V is TRBV11-3; no definite D call. Trimming took off 0 bases at V and 0 bases at J, with 6 bases between the two ends. CDR1 SGHNT and CDR2 YENEEA come from the germline V gene. The CDR3 is 15 amino acids. The CDR3 coding sequence is TGTGCCAGCAGCTTAGAGCGGAGCTCCTACAATGAGCAGTTCTTC. This gives the protein CASSLERSSYNEQFF.

This clonotype was seen a few times. This rearrangement joins TRBV7-2 to TRBJ2-7; D ambiguous. The germline gives CDR1 SGHTA, CDR2 FQGNSA. The CDR3 consists of 15 residues. V lost 0 bases and J lost 2, with 11 bases in between. The CDR3 sequence is CASSLASTLPYEQYF. CDR3 bases: TGTGCCAGCAGCTTAGCGTCAACTTTACCCTACGAGCAGTACTTC.

The rearrangement links TRBV12-3 or TRBV12-4 to TRBJ2-5; a possible D gene is TRBD2 (5 bases). V was pared by 3 bases and J by 0 bases, with 14 bases between. CDR3 length equals 16 residues. This chain's CDR3 is CASSFFQRGNQETQYF. The CDR3 DNA reads TGTGCCAGCAGTTTTTTTCAAAGAGGGAACCAAGAGACCCAGTACTTC.

This clonotype was detected ten times or more. The chain combines TRBV28 with TRBJ1-1; 9 bases agree with TRBD1. The germline gives CDR1 MDHEN, CDR2 SYDVKM. The CDR3 length is 15 residues. With 3 bases clipped from V and 10 bases from J, the junction kept 12 bases outside the gene matches. In DNA, the CDR3 is TGTGCCAGCAGTTTGTCCTATGGGGGGGGACAGGGAGCTTTCTTT. It yields the protein CASSLSYGGGQGAFF.

This clonotype appeared a few times. Possible read error: a much larger clone is one base away. This chain connects TRBV7-2 to TRBJ2-4; 7 nucleotides agree with TRBD2. Germline V gene sequence: CDR1 SGHTA, CDR2 FQGNSA. V shed 3 bases and J 7 bases; nucleotides not matched to a gene: 3. This CDR3 has 13 amino acids. The CDR3 DNA reads as TGTGCCAGCAGCTTGAGGGGAGGGAACATTCAGTACTTC. Protein sequence: CASSLRGGNIQYF.

This clonotype came up many times. The chain employs TRBV7-6 and TRBJ2-2, with a tentative D call TRBD1 (6 bases). V lost 3 bases, J lost 7 bases, and 18 bases lay in between. CDR3 length: 16 amino acids. The V gene's germline CDR1 is SGHVS and CDR2 FNYEAQ. The chain's CDR3 is CASSFMSGAYSGELFF. In DNA form, the CDR3 reads TGTGCCAGCAGCTTTATGTCAGGGGCATATAGCGGGGAGCTGTTTTTT.

The chain has TRBV7-3 and TRBJ2-3; D call uncertain. The CDR3 spans 13 residues. V lost 5 bases and J lost 4, with 10 bases in between. Germline V lookup: CDR1 SGHTA, CDR2 FQGTGA. The CDR3 coding sequence is TGTGCCAGCAGCACCGGATCAGCAGATACGCAGTATTTT. It encodes CASSTGSADTQYF. The variable domain in full, completed from reference TRBV7-3 and TRBJ2-3, reads GAGVSQTPSNKVTEKGKYVELRCDPISGHTALYWYRQSLGQGPEFLIYFQGTGAADDSGLPNDRFFAVRPEGSVSTLKIQRTERGDSAVYLCASSTGSADTQYFGPGTRLTVL.

This clonotype was recorded at least ten times. The V gene is TRBV3-1, the J gene TRBJ1-6; the D gene is possibly TRBD1 (6 bases). Germline V gene data show CDR1 as LGHDT and CDR2 as YNNKEL (reference sequence). The CDR3 contains 18 residues. Trimming took 4 bases from V and 0 from J, leaving 16 bases between them. CDR3 in amino acids: CASSRGGGGSSYNSPLHF. Written as DNA, the CDR3 is TGTGCCAGCAGCCGAGGGGGTGGAGGCAGCTCCTATAATTCACCCCTCCACTTT.

The table lists this clonotype with a few counts. The chain couples TRBV6-2 or TRBV6-3 to TRBJ2-7; no reliable D call. CDR1 is MNHEY, CDR2 SVGEGT, per germline. The CDR3 is made up of 14 amino acids. Trimming took off 3 bases at V and 3 bases at J, with 12 bases between the two ends. In nucleotides, the CDR3 is TGTGCCAGCAGTTATGAAGGGTTCCTCTACGAGCAGTACTTC. Its protein is CASSYEGFLYEQYF.

The table lists this clonotype with a few counts. The chain uses TRBV3-1 and TRBJ2-7, with D perhaps assigned TRBD1 or TRBD2 (5 bases each). In germline, CDR1 is LGHDT, CDR2 YNNKEL (reference sequence). The V gene lost 3 bases and the J gene lost 7 bases, with 16 bases spanning the gap. The CDR3 is 14 amino acids. The CDR3, as DNA: TGTGCCAGCAGCCAGAGGGGCCGCAGGGAAGAGCAGTACTTC. Translation gives CASSQRGRREEQYF.

This chain connects TRBV20-1 to TRBJ2-7; D perhaps matches TRBD1 (7 bases). The CDR3 covers 16 residues. CDR1 and CDR2 (germline): DFQATT, SNEGSKA (reference sequence). Trimming stripped 3 bases from V and 6 bases from J, with 24 bases between. This CDR3 reads CSARGPAGGGGSEQYF. DNA for the CDR3: TGCAGTGCTAGGGGCCCGGCAGGGGGAGGTGGCTCCGAGCAGTACTTC.

This clonotype turned up a few times. The chain recombines TRBV2 with TRBJ2-2; TRBD1 matches at 7 bases. The CDR3 covers 15 residues. CDR1 is SNHLY, CDR2 FYNNEI, per germline. The V and J ends lost 8 bases and 2 bases, in that order; junction bases with no gene match: 8. Here the CDR3 reads CASWGRGGNTGELFF. The CDR3 bases are TGTGCCAGCTGGGGCCGAGGGGGCAACACCGGGGAGCTGTTTTTT.

This clonotype appeared many times. V usage is TRBV12-3 or TRBV12-4 and J usage is TRBJ2-1, with TRBD1 identical over 12 bases. V was clipped by 3 bases and J by 6 bases; unmatched bases: 6. The CDR3 is 16 residues long. Here the CDR3 reads CASSFAGTGGFNEQFF. The CDR3 DNA reads TGTGCCAGCAGTTTCGCCGGGACAGGGGGCTTCAATGAGCAGTTCTTC.

This clonotype has just a few counts. The J gene is TRBJ2-3, the V gene TRBV7-9; D remains unclear. Trimming pared 0 bases from V and 3 bases from J, leaving 4 bases between. The CDR3 length is 13 residues. Germline V lookup: CDR1 SEHNR, CDR2 FQNEAQ (reference sequence). CDR3 sequence: CASSLAKTDTQYF. DNA for the CDR3: TGTGCCAGCAGCTTAGCGAAAACAGATACGCAGTATTTT.

There are a few counts of this clonotype. This rearrangement joins TRBV29-1 to TRBJ1-4; no clear D gene. The V gene's germline CDR1 is SQVTM and CDR2 ANQGSEA. This CDR3 has 13 residues. The ends were cut back, 4 bases at V and 8 bases at J, with 14 bases in the middle. The CDR3 DNA sequence: TGCAGCGTTGTATGGGGAGTCGGCGAAAAACTGTTTTTT. This gives the protein CSVVWGVGEKLFF.

The rearrangement joins TRBV14 to TRBJ2-1, with TRBD1 matching over 10 bases. The CDR3 runs 15 residues. With 2 bases clipped from V and 5 bases from J, the junction kept 3 bases outside the gene matches. Germline V gives CDR1 SGHDN, CDR2 FVKESK. Here the CDR3 DNA reads TGTGCCAGCAGCCAATGGGACAGGGGTAACAATGAGCAGTTCTTC. It yields the protein CASSQWDRGNNEQFF.

The table lists this clonotype with many counts. CDR3: CASIWGANTEAFF. CDR3 bases: TGTGCCAGCATTTGGGGGGCAAACACTGAAGCTTTCTTT. V gene TRBV12-3 or TRBV12-4 combines with J gene TRBJ1-1, with TRBD1 as a possible D gene (6 bases). Trimming took off 7 bases at V and 2 bases at J, with 11 bases between the two ends. The CDR3 has 13 amino acids.

The rearrangement uses TRBV19 and TRBJ1-5; D is ambiguous. Germline CDR1 reads LNHDA; CDR2 reads SQIVND (reference sequence). This CDR3 has 15 amino acids. The ends were cut back, 5 bases at V and 9 bases at J, with 20 bases in the middle. CDR3 sequence (DNA): TGTGCCAGTAGTTCTGGAGACGGATCCCTCGGGCCCCAGCATTTT. Its protein product is CASSSGDGSLGPQHF.

In its sample, this clonotype was seen a few times. V usage is TRBV4-3 and J usage is TRBJ1-1; a possible D gene is TRBD1 (5 bases). The CDR3 runs 16 residues. Germline V gene lookup returns CDR1 LGHNA and CDR2 YSLEER. With 8 bases removed from V and 3 bases from J, the gap between germline ends came to 22 bases. The CDR3 bases are TGCGCCAGCCCCTCGGATTACCCGGGGGAAGACACTGAAGCTTTCTTT. It codes for CASPSDYPGEDTEAFF.

The chain has TRBV4-3 and TRBJ2-1; the D gene is possibly TRBD2 (5 bases). Germline CDR1 reads LGHNA; CDR2 reads YSLEER. The CDR3 loop spans 15 amino acids. Trimming left V 4 bases short and J 0 bases short, with 10 bases between. Here the CDR3 reads CASSRGGLSYNEQFF. The CDR3 nucleotides read TGCGCCAGCAGCCGCGGAGGTCTCTCCTACAATGAGCAGTTCTTC.

The chain links TRBV7-6 to TRBJ1-3; 9 positions agree with TRBD1. Germline loops: CDR1 SGHVS, CDR2 FNYEAQ. The CDR3 loop spans 17 amino acids. J lost 0 bases, V lost 5 bases, and 8 bases had no gene match. CDR3 sequence: CASSRAGTGSSGNTIYF. The CDR3 nucleotides are TGTGCCAGCAGCAGAGCCGGGACAGGGAGCTCTGGAAACACCATATATTTT.